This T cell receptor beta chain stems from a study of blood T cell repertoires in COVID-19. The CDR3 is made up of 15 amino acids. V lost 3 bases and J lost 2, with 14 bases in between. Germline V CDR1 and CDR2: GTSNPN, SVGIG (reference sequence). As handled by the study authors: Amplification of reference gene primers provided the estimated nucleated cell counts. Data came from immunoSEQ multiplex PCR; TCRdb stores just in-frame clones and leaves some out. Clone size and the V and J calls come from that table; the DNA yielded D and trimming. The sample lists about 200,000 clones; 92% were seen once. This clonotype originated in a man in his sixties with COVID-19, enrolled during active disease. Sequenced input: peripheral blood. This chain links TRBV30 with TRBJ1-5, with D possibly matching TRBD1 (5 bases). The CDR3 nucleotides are TGTGCCTGGAGGGCTCCGGGGGTCGGCAATCAGCCCCAGCATTTT. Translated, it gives CAWRAPGVGNQPQHF.